This entry features one TCR beta chain sequence. Its matching antigen is unknown. V was trimmed by 7 bases and J by 6 bases, leaving 10 bases between them. The CDR3 extends over 11 amino acids. The germline V gene has CDR1 SGHVS and CDR2 FQNEAQ. The record originates from a study of CD8+ T cells in alopecia areata. Study findings and constraints: For lesional scalp, especially alopecia totalis/universalis, clonality was higher than in normal scalp. Scalp data also include sequences from resident alphabeta T cells of normal skin.

RNA was extracted and reverse transcribed into cDNA as the sequencing template. Assay used: immunoSEQ multiplex PCR; TCRdb lists only in-frame clones, some missing. The repertoire includes around 120,000 clones, less than 70% of them detected once, and roughly 2.8% sits in the top ten. The sequencing input was CD4+ T cells sorted from blood. The chain employs TRBV7-8 and TRBJ2-7; D ambiguous. The sequence derives from a human donor in good health. For the CDR3, the DNA is TGTGCCAGCACGGAACGGGCCGAGCAGTACTTC. Residues: CASTERAEQYF.